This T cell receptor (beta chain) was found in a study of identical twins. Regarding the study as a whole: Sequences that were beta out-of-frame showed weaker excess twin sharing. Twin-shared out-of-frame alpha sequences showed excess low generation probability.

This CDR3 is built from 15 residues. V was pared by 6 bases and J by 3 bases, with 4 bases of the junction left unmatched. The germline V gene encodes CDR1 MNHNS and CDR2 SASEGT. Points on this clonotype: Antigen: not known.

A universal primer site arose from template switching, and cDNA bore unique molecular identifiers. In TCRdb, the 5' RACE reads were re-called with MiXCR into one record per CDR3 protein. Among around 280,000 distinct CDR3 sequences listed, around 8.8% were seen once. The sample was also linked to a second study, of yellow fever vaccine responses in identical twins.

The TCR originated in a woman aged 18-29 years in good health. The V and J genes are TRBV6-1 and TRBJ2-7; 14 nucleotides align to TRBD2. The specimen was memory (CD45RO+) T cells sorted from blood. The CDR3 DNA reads TGTGCCAGCAGGGGACTAGCGGGGGAGGACTACGAGCAGTACTTC. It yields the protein CASRGLAGEDYEQYF.